The rows below give T cell receptor beta chains drawn from one sample of a study of blood T cells in healthy people across ages. TCRdb re-derived calls from the 5' RACE reads in MiXCR, one entry per CDR3 protein. Of about 800,000 distinct CDR3 sequences listed, more than 20% are singletons. The same data also went into a second study, on T cells of mothers and their children.

Source material: blood. The receptors shown here come from a boy between 5 and 17 years old in good health. The CDR3 runs from the conserved cysteine through the conserved F or W. Each record gives: D gene, J gene, clone size, V gene, CDR3 DNA, CDR3 protein. A D gene is named only where the DNA matches it firmly. Size tells how often a clone was seen (once, few, many) or the class of an expanded clone, and some rows leave it out.

TRBD2	TRBJ2-1	.	TRBV14	TGTGCCAGCAGCCTACGAGCGGGAGGGTACAATGAGCAGTTCTTC	CASSLRAGGYNEQFF
.	TRBJ2-2	few	TRBV30	TGTGCCTGGAGGGGTTTAGGGAACACCGGGGAGCTGTTTTTT	CAWRGLGNTGELFF
TRBD1	TRBJ2-7	once	TRBV10-3	TGTGCCATCAGCCAGAGACAGGGGGCTAGCAGTTACGAGCAGTACTTC	CAISQRQGASSYEQYF
.	TRBJ2-1	many	TRBV6-2/TRBV6-3	TGTGCCAGCAGCCCATGGGGGCGGGGGAGCTACAATGAGCAGTTCTTC	CASSPWGRGSYNEQFF
TRBD1	TRBJ1-5	few	TRBV28	TGTGCCAGCAGTTCTAGGGGGCCAGACAGTGAGCCCCAGCATTTT	CASSSRGPDSEPQHF
.	TRBJ1-1	.	TRBV7-9	TGTGCCAGCAGCTTAGTAGCCGCCAACACTGAAGCTTTCTTT	CASSLVAANTEAFF
TRBD2	TRBJ2-1	few	TRBV4-3	TGCGCCAGCAGCCAAGCTCTAGCGGGAGATTTTGATGAGCAGTTCTTC	CASSQALAGDFDEQFF
TRBD1	TRBJ2-7	few	TRBV6-2/TRBV6-3	TGTGCCAGCAGTCCCCAGGGACAGGGGCTCTACGAGCAGTACTTC	CASSPQGQGLYEQYF
TRBD1	TRBJ2-5	few	TRBV28	TGTGCCAGCAGGGGACAGGGCAACCAAGAGACCCAGTACTTC	CASRGQGNQETQYF
.	TRBJ2-3	few	TRBV2	TGTGCCAGCAGTGGGGTGTATACGCAGTATTTT	CASSGVYTQYF
TRBD2	TRBJ2-7	.	TRBV19	TGTGCCAGTAGTGTGAGCAGTCGACCTAGCGGGGGCTCCTACGAGCAGTACTTC	CASSVSSRPSGGSYEQYF
.	TRBJ2-3	few	TRBV20-1	TGCAGTGCAGATTTAAGGCGGGGAAGCACAGATACGCAGTATTTT	CSADLRRGSTDTQYF
TRBD1	TRBJ2-1	.	TRBV29-1	TGCAGCGCCGCGGACAGGTTTGATAGTGAGCAGTTCTTC	CSAADRFDSEQFF
TRBD2	TRBJ2-7	once	TRBV28	TGTGCCACCTCTAGCGGGAATTCCTACGAGCAGTACTTC	CATSSGNSYEQYF
.	TRBJ2-6	many	TRBV5-6	TGTGCCAGTAGCCAACTGGGGGTCCCTGGGGCCAACGTCCTGACTTTC	CASSQLGVPGANVLTF
.	TRBJ1-4	.	TRBV28	TGTGCCAGCACCACGATTGCAACTAATGAAAAACTGTTTTTT	CASTTIATNEKLFF
TRBD2	TRBJ2-1	few	TRBV5-1	TGCGCCAGCAGCCCTAGCGGGGGGGAGACCTACAATGAGCAGTTCTTC	CASSPSGGETYNEQFF
.	TRBJ2-3	few	TRBV21-1	TGTGCCAGCAGCAAAAAGGCGGGAGAGGTGCCAGATACGCAGTATTTT	CASSKKAGEVPDTQYF
.	TRBJ2-7	many	TRBV4-2	TGTGCCAGCAGCCAAGAACAAGGACAAGCGACCTACGAGCAGTACTTC	CASSQEQGQATYEQYF
.	TRBJ1-2	.	TRBV7-9	TGTGCCAGCAGTGTTCCGGGACAACAGGCTAACTATGGCTACACCTTC	CASSVPGQQANYGYTF
.	TRBJ2-5	.	TRBV7-7	TGTGCTAGCAGCTTAGAGGCAGGGACGTACCAAGAGTCCCAGTACTTC	CASSLEAGTYQESQYF
TRBD2	TRBJ2-1	.	TRBV28	TGTGCCAGCAGTTTACCAGCGGGAGAGAACAATGAGCAGTTCTTC	CASSLPAGENNEQFF